Shown below are 32 T cell receptor beta chains from a single sample sequenced in a study of blood T cell repertoires in COVID-19. The method was immunoSEQ multiplex PCR; TCRdb's version includes in-frame clones alone and lacks a portion of them. The repertoire holds roughly 100,000 clones, with 87% as singletons. Sequencing was performed on peripheral blood. These receptors all come from a man aged 50 to 59 in a cohort sampled during active COVID-19.

In this sample, this clone turned up a few times. The CDR3 loop is CATRGTGTNEKLFF. The CDR3 region has the DNA TGTGCCACCAGGGGGACAGGGACTAATGAAAAACTGTTTTTT. The rearrangement joins TRBV15 to TRBJ1-4; 9 nucleotides align to TRBD1. V was clipped by 6 bases and J by 2 bases; unmatched bases: 1. In germline, CDR1 is LNHNV, CDR2 YYDKDF (reference sequence). The CDR3 length is 14 residues.

CDR3 coding DNA: TGCGCCAGCAGCTTGGGGGGACAGATTTACAATGAGCAGTTCTTC. Encoded protein: CASSLGGQIYNEQFF. The chain links TRBV5-1 to TRBJ2-1; 7 bases are a match to TRBD1. Germline V CDR1 and CDR2: SGHRS, YFSETQ. The CDR3 runs 15 residues. V shed 0 bases, J shed 4 bases, and the junction held 4 bases outside the gene matches. The whole variable domain, remainder taken from reference TRBV5-1 and TRBJ2-1, is KAGVTQTPRYLIKTRGQQVTLSCSPISGHRSVSWYQQTPGQGLQFLFEYFSETQRNKGNFPGRFSGRQFSNSRSEMNVSTLELGDSALYLCASSLGGQIYNEQFFGPGTRLTVL.

This chain connects TRBV14 to TRBJ2-1; 8 nucleotides align to TRBD1. V was clipped by 4 bases and J by 10 bases; unmatched bases: 6. The CDR3 is made up of 13 amino acids. The V gene's germline CDR1 is SGHDN and CDR2 FVKESK. The CDR3 loop reads CASSRDRGGEQFF. CDR3 in DNA: TGTGCCAGCAGCCGAGACAGGGGTGGGGAGCAGTTCTTC.

The chain links TRBV29-1 to TRBJ2-5; tentatively, D is TRBD2 (5 bases). This CDR3 comprises 15 residues. The germline gives CDR1 SQVTM, CDR2 ANQGSEA. V lost 3 bases and J 2 bases, leaving 16 bases between the germline ends. This chain's CDR3 is CSVEFPVEEQETQYF. CDR3 nucleotides: TGCAGCGTTGAGTTCCCGGTGGAGGAACAAGAGACCCAGTACTTC.

The chain combines TRBV6-5 with TRBJ1-2, with TRBD1 identical over 8 bases. The CDR3 contains 13 residues. CDR1 and CDR2 from the germline V gene are MNHEY and SVGAGI. With V trimmed by 5 bases and J by 8 bases, 7 bases remained unmatched. This CDR3 is CASSTGQGRGYTF. The CDR3 bases are TGTGCCAGCAGTACCGGACAGGGTAGGGGCTACACCTTC.

This chain uses TRBV4-2 with TRBJ2-5; 10 bases are shared with TRBD2. Trimming at V came to 0 bases and at J to 4 bases, leaving 17 bases not matched to a gene. The CDR3 loop spans 20 amino acids. Per the germline V gene, CDR1 is LGHNA and CDR2 is YNFKEQ. CDR3 bases: TGTGCCAGCAGCCAAGACCTGGGGGTTAGCGGGGGGATACGGGGAGAGACCCAGTACTTC. Its protein product is CASSQDLGVSGGIRGETQYF.

V is TRBV2 and J is TRBJ1-5; D unresolved. V lost 4 bases and J lost 6, with 19 bases in between. CDR3 size: 16 residues. CDR1 SNHLY and CDR2 FYNNEI come from the germline V gene. The CDR3 protein is CASSGTNSVQSQPQHF. In DNA form, the CDR3 reads TGTGCCAGCAGTGGCACAAATTCGGTACAGAGTCAGCCCCAGCATTTT.

This rearrangement joins TRBV5-1 to TRBJ1-1; 7 bases match TRBD1. CDR3 length: 15 amino acids. The junction had 3 bases not matched to a gene; V was cut back by 0 bases and J by 1 base. Germline V gene lookup returns CDR1 SGHRS and CDR2 YFSETQ. The CDR3 loop reads CASSLGGTANTEAFF. The CDR3 DNA follows: TGCGCCAGCAGCTTGGGCGGGACAGCGAACACTGAAGCTTTCTTT.

The chain carries TRBV7-6 and TRBJ2-2; 9 nucleotides agree with TRBD1. V lost 5 bases, J lost 1 base, and 2 bases stayed unmatched. Germline V gene data show CDR1 as SGHVS and CDR2 as FNYEAQ. The CDR3 is made up of 15 amino acids. CDR3 in DNA: TGTGCCAGCAGCCTGGGACAGGGGAACACCGGGGAGCTGTTTTTT. It yields the protein CASSLGQGNTGELFF.

This clone was recorded only once. This sequence joins TRBV3-1 (or the pseudogene TRBV3-2) and TRBJ2-7; the D gene is possibly TRBD2 (5 bases). Deletions cut 5 bases from V and 3 bases from J, with 8 bases between. The CDR3 runs to 12 residues. CDR1 LGHDT and CDR2 YNNKEL come from the germline V gene (reference sequence). This chain's CDR3 is CASSNRGYEQYF. CDR3 coding DNA: TGTGCCAGCAGCAACCGGGGCTACGAGCAGTACTTC.

The chain couples TRBV6-5 to TRBJ2-7; 7 positions agree with TRBD1. The CDR3 contains 13 residues. CDR1 MNHEY and CDR2 SVGAGI come from the germline V gene. J gave up 2 bases and V 6 bases, and 4 bases lay outside the gene matches. Written as DNA, the CDR3 is TGTGCCAGCAGGCCCGGGACAGCCTACGAGCAGTACGTC. Translating gives CASRPGTAYEQYV.

This clone was picked up one time. The chain employs TRBV6-5 and TRBJ1-1, with 11 positions matching TRBD1. The ends lost 6 bases at V and 9 bases at J; junction bases unmatched: 9. The length of the CDR3 is 14 residues. From germline, CDR1 is MNHEY and CDR2 SVGAGI. In DNA form, the CDR3 reads TGTGCCAGCAGCAGGACAGGGGGCGAGGGTCAAGCTTTCTTT. This sequence encodes CASSRTGGEGQAFF.

This chain connects TRBV2 to TRBJ2-7, with D maybe TRBD2 (6 bases). V was clipped by 7 bases and J by 5 bases, with 18 bases between them. The germline V gene encodes CDR1 SNHLY and CDR2 FYNNEI. The length of the CDR3 is 14 residues. CDR3 coding DNA: TGTGCCAGCACCACCCGGGGACTCCTCCACGAGCAGTACTTC. It yields the protein CASTTRGLLHEQYF.

The chain joins TRBV19 to TRBJ1-1; 8 nucleotides align to TRBD1. The CDR3 covers 14 residues. Trimming cost V 5 bases and J 3 bases; bases outside gene matches: 5. Germline CDR1 LNHDA, CDR2 SQIVND (reference sequence). DNA for the CDR3: TGTGCCAGTAGTGTGGACAGGGTTCACACTGAAGCTTTCTTT. Encoded protein: CASSVDRVHTEAFF.

The gene calls are TRBV6-5 and TRBJ2-1, with D perhaps matching TRBD1 (6 bases). Germline V gene sequence: CDR1 MNHEY, CDR2 SVGAGI. Trimming pared 6 bases from V and 0 bases from J, leaving 12 bases between. The CDR3 contains 15 residues. CDR3 in amino acids: CASRRGRSSYNEQFF. CDR3 nucleotides: TGTGCCAGCAGGAGGGGGAGAAGCTCCTACAATGAGCAGTTCTTC.

The chain has TRBV5-1 and TRBJ2-5, with TRBD1 matching 7 bases. The junction had 5 bases not matched to a gene; V was cut back by 7 bases and J by 2 bases. Germline loops: CDR1 SGHRS, CDR2 YFSETQ. The CDR3 runs 13 residues. The CDR3 DNA reads as TGCGCCAGCGCAAACAGGGGTCAAGAGACCCAGTACTTC. This translates into CASANRGQETQYF.

The chain has TRBV5-6 and TRBJ2-1; 10 bases are a match to TRBD2. The CDR3 loop spans 15 amino acids. The V and J ends lost 0 bases and 6 bases, in that order; junction bases with no gene match: 3. Germline CDR1 and CDR2: SGHDT and YYEEEE. The CDR3 DNA sequence: TGTGCCAGCAGCTTGGTGGTAGCGGGGGGCAATGAGCAGTTCTTC. This codes for CASSLVVAGGNEQFF.

The V gene is TRBV19, the J gene TRBJ2-7; a possible D gene is TRBD1 (6 bases). Looked up from germline, CDR1 is LNHDA and CDR2 is SQIVND (reference sequence). V gave up 6 bases and J gave up 1 base, with 13 bases separating them. This CDR3 has 14 residues. CDR3 nucleotide sequence: TGTGCCAGTAGGAGGACAGCCGATTCCTACGAGCAGTACTTC. It specifies CASRRTADSYEQYF.

This chain links TRBV28 with TRBJ1-5, with 8 positions matching TRBD1. CDR1 and CDR2 (germline): MDHEN, SYDVKM. The CDR3 spans 14 residues. The J segment lost 4 bases and the V segment lost 3 bases, leaving 2 bases of the junction unmatched. This CDR3 reads CASSFGTGNQPQHF. The CDR3 DNA sequence: TGTGCCAGCAGTTTTGGGACAGGTAATCAGCCCCAGCATTTT.

Only one count was recorded for this clone. This rearrangement joins TRBV5-5 to TRBJ1-5; 7 bases align to TRBD1. V lost 0 bases, J lost 2 bases, and 5 bases stayed unmatched. CDR1 SGHKS and CDR2 YYEKEE come from the germline V gene (reference sequence). CDR3 length: 16 amino acids. The CDR3 DNA sequence: TGTGCCAGCAGCTTGGAAGGAGGGGGCCGCAATCAGCCCCAGCATTTT. Translated: CASSLEGGGRNQPQHF.

This rearrangement joins TRBV13 to TRBJ2-5; TRBD2 aligns across 9 bases. The CDR3 consists of 16 residues. After removal of 4 bases from V and 4 bases from J, the junction contained 10 bases not matched to a gene. Germline assignment: CDR1 PRHDT and CDR2 FYEKMQ (reference sequence). The DNA of the CDR3 is TGTGCCAGCAGCTGGCTGGCGGGGGGGCCTTCAGAGACCCAGTACTTC. Amino acids: CASSWLAGGPSETQYF.

This clone was observed a handful of times. The rearrangement links TRBV6-1 to TRBJ2-7; 11 bases agree with TRBD2. J gave up 2 bases and V 3 bases, and 6 bases lay outside the gene matches. Germline values: CDR1 MNHNS, CDR2 SASEGT. The CDR3 is made up of 16 amino acids. CDR3 DNA: TGTGCCAGCAGTGATCTAGCGGGGGGATCTACCTACGAGCAGTACTTC. It encodes CASSDLAGGSTYEQYF.

The CDR3 region is CASRGAGQPQHF. The DNA of the CDR3 is TGTGCCAGCAGGGGGGCTGGCCAGCCCCAGCATTTT. The J gene is TRBJ1-5, the V gene TRBV6-5; D may be TRBD1 (6 bases). Germline V gives CDR1 MNHEY, CDR2 SVGAGI. There are 12 residues in the CDR3. Deletions cut 6 bases from V and 7 bases from J, with 10 bases between.

J is TRBJ1-2 and V is TRBV5-4, with D perhaps TRBD1 (5 bases). Trimming removed 4 bases from V and 7 bases from J, with 14 bases in between. Germline-derived CDR1 and CDR2 are SGHNT and YYREEE (reference sequence). The CDR3 is made up of 13 amino acids. Here the CDR3 reads CASSRGGVGGYTF. The CDR3 coding sequence is TGTGCCAGCAGCCGCGGGGGAGTAGGTGGCTACACCTTC.

The chain employs TRBV2 and TRBJ2-7; 9 nucleotides line up with TRBD2. Germline CDR1 reads SNHLY; CDR2 reads FYNNEI. CDR3 length: 14 residues. V trimming: 9 bases; J trimming: 4 bases; junction bases outside the gene matches: 10. The CDR3 is CASSRLAGTYEQYV. The CDR3, as DNA: TGTGCCAGTTCGAGGCTAGCGGGGACTTACGAGCAGTACGTC.

V usage is TRBV2 and J usage is TRBJ1-4; 11 bases fit TRBD1. Germline CDR1 is SNHLY and CDR2 is FYNNEI. J gave up 10 bases and V 6 bases, and 10 bases lay outside the gene matches. This CDR3 has 15 residues. CDR3 region: CASREPGQGVLKLFF. Written as DNA, the CDR3 is TGTGCCAGCAGGGAACCGGGACAGGGGGTATTAAAACTGTTTTTT.

The chain couples TRBV6-5 to TRBJ1-1, with TRBD1 matching 8 bases. J was trimmed by 0 bases and V by 6 bases; bases with no gene match: 6. Germline V gene lookup returns CDR1 MNHEY and CDR2 SVGAGI. There are 15 residues in the CDR3. This CDR3 reads CASSPTGGMNTEAFF. For the CDR3, the DNA is TGTGCCAGCAGCCCCACAGGGGGAATGAACACTGAAGCTTTCTTT.

V is TRBV6-2 or TRBV6-3 and J is TRBJ2-5; D is uncertain. This CDR3 region has 13 residues. Trimming left V 2 bases short and J 5 bases short, with 9 bases between. The germline V gene encodes CDR1 MNHEY and CDR2 SVGEGT. In DNA, the CDR3 is TGTGCCAGCAGTTACCCCATTCGGGAGACCCAGTACTTC. Translating it yields CASSYPIRETQYF.

This chain links TRBV6-5 with TRBJ1-1; 10 bases align to TRBD1. Germline CDR1 reads MNHEY; CDR2 reads SVGAGI. The CDR3 consists of 14 residues. Trimming at V came to 8 bases and at J to 5 bases, leaving 8 bases not matched to a gene. CDR3 bases: TGTGCCAGCCGTCAGACAGGGGGCTTTACTGAAGCTTTCTTT. Amino acids: CASRQTGGFTEAFF.

The gene calls are TRBV5-1 and TRBJ1-2; 8 bases map to TRBD1. Germline CDR1 SGHRS, CDR2 YFSETQ. The CDR3 is made up of 14 amino acids. V dropped 4 bases and J dropped 2; count of bases not matched to a gene: 4. The CDR3 coding sequence is TGCGCCAGCAGCCAGGGGGCTCTCAACTATGGCTACACCTTC. Translated, it gives CASSQGALNYGYTF.

This clone was recorded only once. V is TRBV15 and J is TRBJ2-7; TRBD2 agrees at 10 bases. V lost 0 bases to trimming and J lost 4 bases; unmatched junction nucleotides: 9. CDR3 length: 17 amino acids. Per germline, CDR1 LNHNV and CDR2 YYDKDF (reference sequence). The CDR3 here is CATSRDRGGLARYEQYF. The CDR3 DNA follows: TGTGCCACCAGCAGAGATAGGGGGGGACTAGCGAGATACGAGCAGTACTTC.

For this clone: At the DNA level, this CDR3 is encoded by other sequences in the same sample as well. The chain uses TRBV18 and TRBJ1-5; D is unresolved. The CDR3 spans 13 residues. V lost 2 bases, J lost 4 bases, and 6 bases lay in between. Germline-derived CDR1 and CDR2 are KGHSH and LQKENI. CDR3 coding DNA: TGTGCCAGCTCACCAGGGCAGAATCAGCCCCAGCATTTT. The encoded protein is CASSPGQNQPQHF.